The rows below give T cell receptor beta chains drawn from one sample of a study of cytomegalovirus exposure and HLA in healthy donors. Using immunoSEQ multiplex PCR, the repertoire was profiled, and TCRdb retains in-frame clones only, with some absent. Here the sample spans about 110,000 clones, over 60% being singletons. What was sequenced was PBMCs. The receptors were gathered from a female donor in good health and CMV-seropositive. Both conserved end residues are part of each CDR3. The D gene is left open where the match is weak. Size values are once, few and many counts, or a class for expanded clones, and some rows have none.

d_call: NA; v_call: TRBV2; j_call: TRBJ1-5; clone_size: NA; cdr3_nt: TGTGCCAGCACCGACAGCTTATATCAGCCCCAGCATTTT; cdr3_aa: CASTDSLYQPQHF
d_call: NA; v_call: TRBV10-1; j_call: TRBJ1-1; clone_size: NA; cdr3_nt: TGCGCCAGCAGTGATTGTGGGGCGCGGGGATCTGAAGCTTTCTTT; cdr3_aa: CASSDCGARGSEAFF
d_call: NA; v_call: TRBV6-5; j_call: TRBJ1-5; clone_size: NA; cdr3_nt: TGTGCCAGCAGTTCGGGGGGGCATCAGCCCCAGCATTTT; cdr3_aa: CASSSGGHQPQHF
d_call: NA; v_call: TRBV7-9; j_call: TRBJ2-3; clone_size: NA; cdr3_nt: TGTGCCAGCAGCTTAGGGCGGGGAACAGATACGCAGTATTTT; cdr3_aa: CASSLGRGTDTQYF
d_call: NA; v_call: TRBV7-2; j_call: TRBJ1-1; clone_size: NA; cdr3_nt: TGTGCCAGCAGCCAACGACACCTGAACACTGAAGCTTTCTTT; cdr3_aa: CASSQRHLNTEAFF
d_call: TRBD1; v_call: TRBV19; j_call: TRBJ2-1; clone_size: NA; cdr3_nt: TGTGCCAGTAGTATGGACAGGGGGAATCTTGAGCAGTTCTTC; cdr3_aa: CASSMDRGNLEQFF
d_call: TRBD1; v_call: TRBV5-1; j_call: TRBJ1-3; clone_size: NA; cdr3_nt: TGCGCCAGCAGGCAAACAGGGGCATCTGGAAACACCATATATTTT; cdr3_aa: CASRQTGASGNTIYF
d_call: TRBD2; v_call: TRBV2; j_call: TRBJ2-1; clone_size: NA; cdr3_nt: TGTGCCAGCAGTGATCTTAGACTAGCGGGGTACAATGAGCAGTTCTTC; cdr3_aa: CASSDLRLAGYNEQFF
d_call: NA; v_call: TRBV30; j_call: TRBJ1-1; clone_size: NA; cdr3_nt: TGTGCCTGGAGTAAACAGGATAACACTGAAGCTTTCTTT; cdr3_aa: CAWSKQDNTEAFF
d_call: TRBD1; v_call: TRBV9; j_call: TRBJ2-3; clone_size: NA; cdr3_nt: TGTGCCAGCAGCGTAGGTGGCAGGGGGACAGGGGATACGCAGTATTTT; cdr3_aa: CASSVGGRGTGDTQYF
d_call: TRBD1; v_call: TRBV18; j_call: TRBJ1-5; clone_size: NA; cdr3_nt: TGTGCCAGCTCACCACCCCAGGGGGCAAATCAGCCCCAGCATTTT; cdr3_aa: CASSPPQGANQPQHF
d_call: TRBD2; v_call: TRBV4-1; j_call: TRBJ2-3; clone_size: NA; cdr3_nt: TGCGCCAGCAGCCGGGCAAGGACTAGCAGTCCCGCAGATACGCAGTATTTT; cdr3_aa: CASSRARTSSPADTQYF
d_call: TRBD1; v_call: TRBV4-1; j_call: TRBJ2-3; clone_size: NA; cdr3_nt: TGCGCCAGCAGCCAAGGGACAGGTCCACTTGAGTCCCCCATCGCAGATACGCAGTATTTT; cdr3_aa: CASSQGTGPLESPIADTQYF
d_call: TRBD1; v_call: TRBV6-1; j_call: TRBJ2-3; clone_size: many; cdr3_nt: TGTGCCAGCAGTGAATCCCCCGGACAGGGGGCAGATACGCAGTATTTT; cdr3_aa: CASSESPGQGADTQYF
d_call: NA; v_call: TRBV10-3; j_call: TRBJ1-3; clone_size: once; cdr3_nt: TGTGCCATCAGGGAAGCAGGGGCGGCCGGAAACACCATATATTTT; cdr3_aa: CAIREAGAAGNTIYF
d_call: NA; v_call: TRBV2; j_call: TRBJ1-5; clone_size: NA; cdr3_nt: TGTGCCAGCAGTCCTTTGGGGGCGGTTAGCAATCAGCCCCAGCATTTT; cdr3_aa: CASSPLGAVSNQPQHF
d_call: TRBD1; v_call: TRBV5-6; j_call: TRBJ1-1; clone_size: NA; cdr3_nt: TGTGCCAGCAGCTTGGTACAGGGGGATAATTTGAACACTGAAGCTTTCTTT; cdr3_aa: CASSLVQGDNLNTEAFF
d_call: TRBD1; v_call: TRBV14; j_call: TRBJ1-2; clone_size: NA; cdr3_nt: TGTGCCAGCAGCCAAATACCGGACAGGGGTCATGGCTACACCTTC; cdr3_aa: CASSQIPDRGHGYTF
d_call: NA; v_call: TRBV9; j_call: TRBJ1-1; clone_size: NA; cdr3_nt: TGTGCCAGCAGCGTAACAGGGAGTTTTGAGAGGAACACTGAAGCTTTCTTT; cdr3_aa: CASSVTGSFERNTEAFF
d_call: TRBD2; v_call: TRBV7-6; j_call: TRBJ2-5; clone_size: NA; cdr3_nt: TGTGCCAGCAGCTTAGGCCCGGGACAAAGCCGACTAGCGGGGAGCCAAGAGACCCAGTACTTC; cdr3_aa: CASSLGPGQSRLAGSQETQYF
d_call: TRBD1; v_call: TRBV2; j_call: TRBJ1-1; clone_size: NA; cdr3_nt: TGTGCCAGCAGGTTACAGGGGTCTGAAGCTTTCTTT; cdr3_aa: CASRLQGSEAFF
d_call: NA; v_call: TRBV5-1; j_call: TRBJ2-3; clone_size: NA; cdr3_nt: TGCGCCAGCAGCCTTGAGTCAGGGCTTTCGGCAGATACGCAGTATTTT; cdr3_aa: CASSLESGLSADTQYF
d_call: TRBD1; v_call: TRBV2; j_call: TRBJ2-1; clone_size: NA; cdr3_nt: TGTGCCAGCAGTACAACCGGGACAGGTGCACAGTTCTTC; cdr3_aa: CASSTTGTGAQFF
d_call: NA; v_call: TRBV7-8; j_call: TRBJ2-2; clone_size: NA; cdr3_nt: TGTGCCAGCAGCCTAGCCAGGAACACCGGGGAGCTGTTTTTT; cdr3_aa: CASSLARNTGELFF
d_call: TRBD2; v_call: TRBV7-2; j_call: TRBJ2-1; clone_size: NA; cdr3_nt: TGTGCCAGCAGCTCCCAGACTAGCGGGGGGGCCGAACGGTTCTTC; cdr3_aa: CASSSQTSGGAERFF
d_call: TRBD1; v_call: TRBV7-2; j_call: TRBJ2-5; clone_size: NA; cdr3_nt: TGTGCCAGCAGCCAACGACAGGGCCCAGAGACCCAGTACTTC; cdr3_aa: CASSQRQGPETQYF
d_call: NA; v_call: TRBV25-1; j_call: TRBJ1-1; clone_size: few; cdr3_nt: TGTGCCAGCAGTGAATACGGGGGGGCAGAAGCTTTCTTT; cdr3_aa: CASSEYGGAEAFF
d_call: NA; v_call: TRBV5-1; j_call: TRBJ2-3; clone_size: NA; cdr3_nt: TGCGCCAGCAGCAGCCAGGGCACAGATACGCAGTATTTT; cdr3_aa: CASSSQGTDTQYF
d_call: NA; v_call: TRBV29-1; j_call: TRBJ2-3; clone_size: NA; cdr3_nt: TGCAGCACCGGACAGCAAACTAGCACAGATACGCAGTATTTT; cdr3_aa: CSTGQQTSTDTQYF
d_call: TRBD1; v_call: TRBV6-5; j_call: TRBJ1-6; clone_size: NA; cdr3_nt: TGTGCCGGCACCGGACAGGGGGCTTCACCCCTCCACTTT; cdr3_aa: CAGTGQGASPLHF
d_call: NA; v_call: TRBV9; j_call: TRBJ1-5; clone_size: NA; cdr3_nt: TGTGCCAGCAGCCCATCGGGGAGCCATGCCAATCAGCCCCAGCATTTT; cdr3_aa: CASSPSGSHANQPQHF